The 28 T cell receptor beta chains listed next were all sequenced from one sample in a study of PD-L1 blockade in urothelial cancer. Generated by immunoSEQ multiplex PCR, the TCRdb table keeps only in-frame clones and is missing some. This table has about 50,000 clones, about 90% appearing once. As to time point: peripheral blood 6 weeks after treatment start. The sample consisted of PBMCs, taken around atezolizumab (anti-PD-L1) treatment. The source of these receptors is a man in his 60s with urothelial cancer.

The gene calls are TRBV5-5 and TRBJ1-4; 9 bases map to TRBD1. Germline-derived CDR1 and CDR2 are SGHKS and YYEKEE (reference sequence). The CDR3 is 14 residues long. The ends lost 4 bases at V and 7 bases at J; junction bases unmatched: 5. CDR3 coding DNA: TGTGCCAGCAGCCCAGGACAGGGGAGTGAAAAACTGTTTTTT. Translating gives CASSPGQGSEKLFF. The whole variable domain, remainder taken from reference TRBV5-5 and TRBJ1-4, is DAGVTQSPTHLIKTRGQQVTLRCSPISGHKSVSWYQQVLGQGPQFIFQYYEKEERGRGNFPDRFSARQFPNYSSELNVNALLLGDSALYLCASSPGQGSEKLFFGSGTQLSVL.

CDR3 residues: CASSLVAGGLYEQYF. The CDR3 DNA is TGCGCCAGCAGCTTGGTTGCGGGGGGGCTCTACGAGCAGTACTTC. The chain carries TRBV5-1 and TRBJ2-7, with 9 nucleotides matching TRBD2. This CDR3 spans 15 amino acids. CDR1 is SGHRS and CDR2 is YFSETQ in the germline V gene. Trimming took 0 bases from V and 3 from J; bases not matched to a gene: 4.

The chain couples TRBV6-1 to TRBJ2-7; D is unresolved. The V end was cut by 2 bases, the J end by 3 bases, with 17 bases between. CDR3 length: 16 residues. The germline V gene encodes CDR1 MNHNS and CDR2 SASEGT. The CDR3 DNA reads TGTGCCAGCAGTGAAACATTCACATCCACCTTCTACGAGCAGTACTTC. Its translation is CASSETFTSTFYEQYF.

J is TRBJ2-3 and V is TRBV6-4, with 9 bases aligning to TRBD2. In germline, CDR1 is MRHNA, CDR2 SNTAGT. V lost 5 bases, J lost 4 bases, and 10 bases stayed unmatched. The CDR3 is made up of 16 amino acids. CDR3 bases: TGTGCCAGCAGTCGAAGCGGGGGGCGCGGGTCAGATACGCAGTATTTT. Translation: CASSRSGGRGSDTQYF.

The chain is built from TRBV29-1 and TRBJ2-3, with D perhaps TRBD1 (5 bases). Trimming shortened V by 4 bases and J by 2 bases, and 10 bases separated the two germline ends. The germline CDR1 and CDR2 sequences are SQVTM and ANQGSEA. This CDR3 region has 13 residues. CDR3 nucleotides: TGCAGCGTTGTAAGGGGCCCCACAGATACGCAGTATTTT. Translation gives CSVVRGPTDTQYF.

V usage is TRBV16 and J usage is TRBJ2-5; D not certain. This CDR3 spans 13 amino acids. The germline gives CDR1 KGHSY, CDR2 FQNENV. The V end lost 3 bases, the J end lost 2 bases, and 7 bases lay between the germline ends. The CDR3 DNA reads TGTGCCAGCAGCCACTATGATCAAGAGACCCAGTACTTC. Protein: CASSHYDQETQYF.

The V gene is TRBV7-2, the J gene TRBJ1-5; D ambiguous. Deletions cut 5 bases from V and 3 bases from J, with 14 bases between. Germline values: CDR1 SGHTA, CDR2 FQGNSA. This CDR3 has 15 residues. The CDR3 DNA follows: TGTGCCAGCAGCCTGGCCCCTCAGAACAATCAGCCCCAGCATTTT. Protein sequence: CASSLAPQNNQPQHF.

The CDR3 protein is CASSLFFGTGAFNEQFF. Written as DNA, the CDR3 is TGCGCCAGCAGCTTGTTCTTCGGGACAGGGGCCTTCAATGAGCAGTTCTTC. This rearrangement joins TRBV5-1 to TRBJ2-1, with 10 bases lining up with TRBD1. The ends lost 1 base at V and 6 bases at J; junction bases unmatched: 10. This CDR3 comprises 17 residues. Germline-derived CDR1 and CDR2 are SGHRS and YFSETQ.

The CDR3 region has the DNA TGTGCCAGCTCACCGGGACAGGGCTATGGCTACACCTTC. This translates into CASSPGQGYGYTF. The rearrangement links TRBV18 to TRBJ1-2; TRBD1 aligns across 9 bases. The trim removed 3 bases at V and 4 bases at J, leaving 0 bases unmatched. Germline-derived CDR1 and CDR2 are KGHSH and LQKENI. The CDR3 is 13 residues long.

This rearrangement joins TRBV9 to TRBJ2-3; weak D call: TRBD2 (5 bases). V was clipped by 0 bases and J by 2 bases, with 10 bases between them. The CDR3 loop spans 15 amino acids. CDR1 and CDR2 (germline): SGDLS, YYNGEE. This chain's CDR3 is CASSVGPGNTDTQYF. The CDR3 coding sequence is TGTGCCAGCAGCGTAGGTCCGGGAAACACAGATACGCAGTATTTT.

V usage is TRBV5-8 and J usage is TRBJ2-3; TRBD2 might be the D (6 bases). CDR1 and CDR2 from the germline V gene are SGHTS and YDEGEE. The germline V and J ends were trimmed by 0 bases and 3 bases, with 8 bases remaining between them. This CDR3 spans 14 amino acids. The CDR3 DNA follows: TGTGCCAGCAGCTTGGGACTAGTTACAGATACGCAGTATTTT. Translation: CASSLGLVTDTQYF.

The chain has TRBV10-3 and TRBJ1-1; the D is unclear. Looked up from germline, CDR1 is ENHRY and CDR2 is SYGVKD. The CDR3 sequence is 13 residues long. Trimming removed 2 bases from V and 1 base from J, with 5 bases in between. CDR3 sequence: CAISETSNTEAFF. CDR3 coding DNA: TGTGCCATCAGTGAGACTTCGAACACTGAAGCTTTCTTT.

The V gene is TRBV7-2, the J gene TRBJ1-5; D ambiguous. The CDR3 is 13 residues long. The V end was cut by 5 bases, the J end by 7 bases, with 12 bases between. Looked up from germline, CDR1 is SGHTA and CDR2 is FQGNSA. In nucleotides, the CDR3 is TGTGCCAGCAGCCAGGCAGGAGGACAGCCCCAGCATTTT. This sequence encodes CASSQAGGQPQHF. The full variable domain, completed using reference TRBV7-2 and TRBJ1-5, is GAGVSQSPSNKVTEKGKDVELRCDPISGHTALYWYRQSLGQGLEFLIYFQGNSAPDKSGLPSDRFSAERTGGSVSTLTIQRTQQEDSAVYLCASSQAGGQPQHFGDGTRLSIL.

The CDR3 is CASSPDRREQYF. CDR3 sequence (DNA): TGTGCCAGCAGCCCGGACAGGCGCGAGCAGTACTTC. The chain has TRBV28 and TRBJ2-7, with 7 bases fitting TRBD1. Germline values: CDR1 MDHEN, CDR2 SYDVKM. The CDR3 length is 12 residues. V shed 6 bases and J 6 bases; nucleotides not matched to a gene: 5.

This chain connects TRBV19 to TRBJ1-1; 8 bases are shared with TRBD1. Germline CDR1 LNHDA, CDR2 SQIVND (reference sequence). The CDR3 spans 15 residues. Trimming cost V 0 bases and J 5 bases; bases outside gene matches: 5. The CDR3 DNA reads as TGTGCCAGTAGTATAGACGACAGGGGCGCGACTGAAGCTTTCTTT. Its translation: CASSIDDRGATEAFF. The full variable domain, with the rest looked up from reference TRBV19 and TRBJ1-1, is DGGITQSPKYLFRKEGQNVTLSCEQNLNHDAMYWYRQDPGQGLRLIYYSQIVNDFQKGDIAEGYSVSREKKESFPLTVTSAQKNPTAFYLCASSIDDRGATEAFFGQGTRLTVV.

V and J are TRBV6-6 and TRBJ1-2; 8 nucleotides match TRBD1. Trimming removed 0 bases from V and 4 bases from J; junction bases left unmatched: 1. CDR1 is MNHNY, CDR2 SVGAGI, per germline (reference sequence). The CDR3 consists of 14 residues. The CDR3 is CASSYSDRGYGYTF. The CDR3 DNA reads TGTGCCAGCAGTTACTCCGACAGGGGCTATGGCTACACCTTC.

The gene calls are TRBV4-1 and TRBJ2-5; D ambiguous. Germline CDR1 and CDR2: MGHRA and YSYEKL. V lost 4 bases and J 5 bases, leaving 17 bases between the germline ends. CDR3 length equals 15 residues. The CDR3, as DNA: TGCGCCAGCAGCCTAACCGGGTTCGACGGGGAGACCCAGTACTTC. Translation gives CASSLTGFDGETQYF.

The chain joins TRBV27 to TRBJ1-5; D gene uncertain. Trimming left V 0 bases short and J 0 bases short, with 12 bases between. CDR3 size: 17 residues. CDR1 MNHEY and CDR2 SMNVEV come from the germline V gene (reference sequence). CDR3 bases: TGTGCCAGCAGTTTATCGATTCGGGGTAATAGCAATCAGCCCCAGCATTTT. Translating it yields CASSLSIRGNSNQPQHF.

This chain joins TRBV29-1 and TRBJ2-3; 10 bases align to TRBD1. This CDR3 contains 16 residues. With V trimmed by 2 bases and J by 5 bases, 10 bases remained unmatched. Germline V gene sequence: CDR1 SQVTM, CDR2 ANQGSEA. CDR3 coding DNA: TGCAGCGTTGAACTGACAGGGGGCGAAGGAGGAGATACGCAGTATTTT. It specifies CSVELTGGEGGDTQYF.

The chain carries TRBV7-2 and TRBJ2-4, with 11 bases lining up with TRBD1. CDR3 size: 16 residues. Germline V gene sequence: CDR1 SGHTA, CDR2 FQGNSA. Losses at the gene ends were 3 bases for V and 7 bases for J; bases not matched to a gene: 8. CDR3 sequence: CASSLAGTGGGNIQYF. DNA for the CDR3: TGTGCCAGCAGCTTGGCCGGGACAGGGGGTGGGAACATTCAGTACTTC. The full variable domain, rest sourced from reference TRBV7-2 and TRBJ2-4, is GAGVSQSPSNKVTEKGKDVELRCDPISGHTALYWYRQSLGQGLEFLIYFQGNSAPDKSGLPSDRFSAERTGGSVSTLTIQRTQQEDSAVYLCASSLAGTGGGNIQYFGAGTRLSVL.

The chain carries TRBV4-1 and TRBJ1-2; D is unresolved. Germline assignment: CDR1 MGHRA and CDR2 YSYEKL. CDR3 length: 12 residues. With 0 bases removed from V and 6 bases from J, the gap between germline ends came to 5 bases. The CDR3 DNA follows: TGCGCCAGCAGCCAAGATAGCCATGGCTACACCTTC. It codes for CASSQDSHGYTF.

J is TRBJ2-5 and V is TRBV18; maybe TRBD1 (6 bases). From germline, CDR1 is KGHSH and CDR2 LQKENI. V gave up 3 bases and J gave up 5 bases, with 13 bases separating them. CDR3 length: 14 amino acids. The CDR3 spells CASSPTGMRETQYF. CDR3 DNA: TGTGCCAGCTCACCCACAGGGATGCGGGAGACCCAGTACTTC.

The rearrangement joins TRBV14 to TRBJ2-2; D not certain. The V gene's germline CDR1 is SGHDN and CDR2 FVKESK. The ends were cut back, 3 bases at V and 1 base at J, with 6 bases in the middle. This CDR3 region has 14 residues. The CDR3 region has the DNA TGTGCCAGCAGCCAGCGTAGGAACACCGGGGAGCTGTTTTTT. This codes for CASSQRRNTGELFF.

V usage is TRBV6-6 and J usage is TRBJ2-2; weak D call: TRBD1 (5 bases). Germline CDR1 MNHNY, CDR2 SVGAGI (reference sequence). V lost 5 bases and J lost 4, with 14 bases in between. The CDR3 totals 15 residues. As DNA, the CDR3 is TGTGCCAGCAGTCCCAGGGCTACGAGCACCGGGGAGCTGTTTTTT. Its translation: CASSPRATSTGELFF.

The chain links TRBV5-1 to TRBJ1-3, with 9 bases identical to TRBD1. V lost 0 bases, J lost 0 bases, and 13 bases stayed unmatched. The CDR3 sequence is 20 residues long. Per germline, CDR1 SGHRS and CDR2 YFSETQ. For the CDR3, the DNA is TGCGCCAGCAGCTTGGATTACATCCGGGACAGGGACGTCTCTGGAAACACCATATATTTT. This encodes CASSLDYIRDRDVSGNTIYF.

The rearrangement links TRBV2 to TRBJ2-1, with a possible D match to TRBD2 (7 bases). V gave up 6 bases and J gave up 4 bases, with 16 bases separating them. Germline V gene lookup returns CDR1 SNHLY and CDR2 FYNNEI. The CDR3 runs to 15 residues. CDR3 sequence (DNA): TGTGCCAGCAGGCTGGAGGGGGGGGCGTACAATGAGCAGTTCTTC. This translates into CASRLEGGAYNEQFF.

This clone has just a few counts. CDR3 loop: CATSRGSSGDGTDTQYF. For the CDR3, the DNA is TGTGCCACCAGCAGAGGATCAAGCGGGGATGGCACAGATACGCAGTATTTT. This chain uses TRBV15 with TRBJ2-3; 7 bases map to TRBD2. V lost 1 base, J lost 1 base, and 8 bases stayed unmatched. The CDR3 is made up of 17 amino acids. Germline V gene lookup returns CDR1 LNHNV and CDR2 YYDKDF (reference sequence).

The CDR3 bases are TGCGCCAGCAGCTTGGCCGATTCAGGGGCAGGCTACGAGCAGTACTTC. Its translation: CASSLADSGAGYEQYF. The genes are TRBV5-1 and TRBJ2-7; TRBD1 might be the D (6 bases). This CDR3 region has 16 residues. The V and J ends lost 0 bases and 3 bases respectively, with 16 bases between them. CDR1 SGHRS and CDR2 YFSETQ come from the germline V gene.